These 11 T cell receptor beta chains were all obtained from the same sample, sequenced in a study of blood T cell repertoires in COVID-19 (TCRdb year 2020). Libraries were built with the immunoSEQ multiplex PCR assay. Sourced from immuneACCESS, this table was stored by TCRdb with only in-frame sequences that have V and J called. A share of the clones is absent; for the studies checked, an unresolved V gene accounts for under half, and the remainder has no known explanation. The sample table records tens of thousands of clones; around 86% of these occur just once. About 22% of the sample lies in the top ten. Material for sequencing was peripheral blood. The receptor set was obtained from a man aged 45-65 years with active COVID-19.

This clone was seen a single time. This chain links TRBV28 with TRBJ2-2; TRBD2 is a possible D gene (5 bases). CDR1 MDHEN and CDR2 SYDVKM come from the germline V gene. CDR3 size: 13 residues. Deletions cut 7 bases from V and 1 base from J, with 7 bases between. Here the CDR3 reads CASKRENTGELFF. The CDR3 DNA follows: TGTGCCAGCAAACGGGAGAACACCGGGGAGCTGTTTTTT.

The chain combines TRBV18 with TRBJ1-4; TRBD1 is a possible D gene (5 bases). Germline V gene lookup returns CDR1 KGHSH and CDR2 LQKENI. The V and J ends lost 6 bases and 12 bases respectively, with 11 bases between them. This CDR3 has 11 residues. DNA for the CDR3: TGTGCCAGCTCGGAGCAGGGCCAACTGTTTTTT. Translation: CASSEQGQLFF.

J is TRBJ1-4 and V is TRBV9; tentatively, D is TRBD1 (5 bases). The V gene's germline CDR1 is SGDLS and CDR2 YYNGEE. The CDR3 has 16 amino acids. V was clipped by 0 bases and J by 8 bases, with 17 bases between them. CDR3 nucleotides: TGTGCCAGCAGCGTAGGTGAACGGGGGGGTAACGAAAAACTGTTTTTT. Translated: CASSVGERGGNEKLFF. The whole variable domain, filled in from reference TRBV9 and TRBJ1-4, reads DSGVTQTPKHLITATGQRVTLRCSPRSGDLSVYWYQQSLDQGLQFLIQYYNGEERAKGNILERFSAQQFPDLHSELNLSSLELGDSALYFCASSVGERGGNEKLFFGSGTQLSVL.

The gene calls are TRBV6-2 or TRBV6-3 and TRBJ2-3; D is undetermined. This CDR3 spans 13 amino acids. V was clipped by 4 bases and J by 6 bases, with 11 bases between them. CDR1 is MNHEY, CDR2 SVGEGT, per germline. The CDR3 sequence is CASSWVVADTQYF. As DNA, the CDR3 is TGTGCCAGCAGTTGGGTGGTAGCCGATACGCAGTATTTT.

The chain is built from TRBV20-1 and TRBJ1-2; D uncertain. The germline V gene has CDR1 DFQATT and CDR2 SNEGSKA (reference sequence). The CDR3 is 10 residues long. The V gene lost 5 bases and the J gene lost 5 bases, with 6 bases spanning the gap. The CDR3 region has the DNA TGCAGTGCTTTCAGATATGGCTACACCTTC. Its translation is CSAFRYGYTF.

The chain recombines TRBV11-3 with TRBJ2-1; possible D gene TRBD1, 5 bases. CDR3 length: 13 amino acids. The germline gives CDR1 SGHNT, CDR2 YENEEA. Trimming removed 4 bases at V and 4 bases at J, with 8 bases between. CDR3 in amino acids: CASSWGKYNEQFF. The CDR3 DNA is TGTGCCAGCAGCTGGGGCAAGTACAATGAGCAGTTCTTC.

V and J are TRBV4-1 and TRBJ2-3; 13 bases are shared with TRBD2. The CDR3 is 17 residues long. Germline trimming cut 0 bases from V and 6 bases from J; bases unmatched to any gene: 6. The germline gives CDR1 MGHRA, CDR2 YSYEKL. The CDR3, as DNA: TGCGCCAGCAGCCAAGAAACTAGCGGGAGGGCCCGGGATACGCAGTATTTT. Translation: CASSQETSGRARDTQYF.

The J gene is TRBJ2-7, the V gene TRBV11-3, with a possible D match to TRBD1 (5 bases). The germline V gene encodes CDR1 SGHNT and CDR2 YENEEA. The CDR3 is 13 residues long. V dropped 1 base and J dropped 4 bases, with 8 bases sitting between them. CDR3 nucleotide sequence: TGTGCCAGCAGCTTAGGGTACAGGTACGAGCAGTACTTC. Residues: CASSLGYRYEQYF.

This chain joins TRBV9 and TRBJ2-7; D gene uncertain. From germline, CDR1 is SGDLS and CDR2 YYNGEE. V lost 0 bases, J lost 0 bases, and 4 bases lay in between. The length of the CDR3 is 13 residues. CDR3 coding DNA: TGTGCCAGCAGCGTAGCGTCCTCCTACGAGCAGTACTTC. It translates to CASSVASSYEQYF.

The genes are TRBV7-2 and TRBJ2-5; D possibly corresponds to TRBD2 (6 bases). Germline V gene data show CDR1 as SGHTA and CDR2 as FQGNSA. The CDR3 runs to 12 residues. The V gene lost 5 bases and the J gene lost 14 bases, with 18 bases spanning the gap. The CDR3 nucleotides read TGTGCCAGCAGCCCCCGGGAGTCTCCCCTCTACTTC. Protein: CASSPRESPLYF.

The V and J genes are TRBV5-6 and TRBJ2-5; a weak D match, TRBD1 (5 bases). The CDR3 contains 14 residues. V lost 4 bases and J lost 5, with 15 bases in between. Per the germline V gene, CDR1 is SGHDT and CDR2 is YYEEEE. The CDR3 nucleotides read TGTGCCAGCAGCCCCGGACACATACGTGAGACCCAGTACTTC. Its protein product is CASSPGHIRETQYF.